This paragraph reports one T cell receptor beta chain. Its cognate antigen is unknown. The CDR3 length is 16 residues. From germline, CDR1 is SGHRS and CDR2 YFSETQ. V lost 8 bases, J lost 1 base, and 9 bases stayed unmatched. Amplified TCR beta CDR3 regions came from RNA transcripts. With the HTBI primer set, the TCR CDR3 went through a first round of RT-PCR. TCRdb reprocessed the multiplex PCR reads via MiXCR and lists one record per CDR3 protein. The sample contains around 450,000 distinct CDR3 sequences, 15% to 19% of which appear only once. The study enrolled patients aged 18 to 65 with newly diagnosed hyperthyroidism of under 2 months' duration. The PBMCs were sourced from fresh peripheral blood (approximately 9 ml). The data were taken from a study of T cells in Graves' hyperthyroidism and ophthalmopathy. General study results and limits: Ophthalmopathy could be told apart from stable hyperthyroidism with a 13 V-J model. Most thyroid clonotypes expanded above 0.001 appeared in blood too.

This clonotype was obtained from a woman between 18 and 30 years old with Graves' hyperthyroidism. The chain combines TRBV5-1 with TRBJ2-5; 12 positions agree with TRBD2. The specimen sequenced was blood. CDR3 sequence reads: CARGSTSGRPQETQYF. CDR3 DNA sequence: TGCGCCAGGGGGTCTACTAGCGGGAGGCCCCAAGAGACCCAGTACTTC.